This TCR beta chain was retrieved from a study of cytomegalovirus exposure and HLA in healthy donors. This clone came up once. Its target is not known. The study's findings and limits: Excluded were some V segments that proved indistinguishable, including TRBV6-2 and TRBV6-3. A later analysis showed HLA-associated TCR beta chains outstripping equally common others in clonal expansion. It was 150 to 200 TCR beta chains that were listed as cytomegalovirus-associated.

Amplification used 60 Vbeta primers and 13 Jbeta primers. The data were produced by immunoSEQ multiplex PCR, yet TCRdb's version contains in-frame clones alone and is incomplete. The sample consists of approximately 100,000 clones, around 82% of them appearing once. The CDR3 is 15 residues long. V trimming: 6 bases; J trimming: 2 bases; junction bases outside the gene matches: 7. CDR1 is SNHLY and CDR2 is FYNNEI in the germline V gene. The chain employs TRBV2 and TRBJ1-5, with 7 bases that match TRBD1. The TCR comes from a woman under 30 in good health and CMV-seropositive. The sequenced material came from PBMCs. CDR3 coding DNA: TGTGCCAGCAGAATAGACAGGGTGGGCAATCAGCCCCAGCATTTT. The encoded protein is CASRIDRVGNQPQHF.